These 27 T cell receptor beta chains share one sample of origin, sequenced in a study of beta chain features in type 1 diabetes. Study-wide findings and caveats: Shortening of TCRB CDR3s, moderate but significant, appeared in all four CD4+ subsets of Type 1 diabetes patients.

The investigators reverse transcribed all of the isolated RNA, so they sequenced expressed TCRB transcripts. Sequencing was performed with immunoSEQ multiplex PCR; in TCRdb, only in-frame clones are kept and a portion is missing. This sample yields about 740,000 clones, of which roughly 13% are seen a single time; 0.022% belongs to the top ten. Their specific antigens are unknown. What was sequenced was naive CD4+ T cells from blood. All receptors derive from a man younger than 30 with type 1 diabetes.

This clone occurred a few times. The V gene is TRBV13, the J gene TRBJ1-1; D call uncertain. The V gene's germline CDR1 is PRHDT and CDR2 FYEKMQ (reference sequence). V dropped 5 bases and J dropped 5 bases, with 9 bases sitting between them. The CDR3 extends over 12 amino acids. The CDR3 reads CASSQTATEAFF. As DNA, the CDR3 is TGTGCCAGCAGCCAAACAGCTACTGAAGCTTTCTTT.

With respect to this clone: The junction does not match germline at one end; this may be a read error. Other nucleotide sequences from this sample produce the same CDR3. The chain links TRBV30 to TRBJ2-7; the D gene is possibly TRBD2 (5 bases). This CDR3 comprises 15 residues. Germline values: CDR1 GTSNPN, CDR2 SVGIG (reference sequence). The CDR3 DNA reads as TGCGCCTGGACCGGGCAGCGGAAAAGCTCCTACGAGCAGTACTTC. Protein product: CAWTGQRKSSYEQYF.

The chain recombines TRBV4-1 with TRBJ1-4; 7 bases line up with TRBD1. This CDR3 is 16 amino acids long. Germline V CDR1 and CDR2: MGHRA, YSYEKL. The V segment lost 4 bases and the J segment 0 bases; nucleotides outside the gene matches: 5. For the CDR3, the DNA is TGCGCCAGCAGCCCCGGGACAGCATCAACTAATGAAAAACTGTTTTTT. Translating it yields CASSPGTASTNEKLFF.

CDR3 region: CATHSEVYEQYF. The CDR3 DNA reads TGTGCCACCCACTCGGAGGTCTACGAGCAGTACTTC. The V gene is TRBV6-5, the J gene TRBJ2-7, with a tentative D call TRBD2 (5 bases). This CDR3 comprises 12 residues. The V end was cut by 10 bases, the J end by 3 bases, with 13 bases between. Germline V gene data show CDR1 as MNHEY and CDR2 as SVGAGI.

There are a few counts of this clone. The chain employs TRBV7-9 and TRBJ1-5; D is uncertain. Trimming cost V 1 base and J 3 bases, with 7 bases left between them. Germline V gives CDR1 SEHNR, CDR2 FQNEAQ (reference sequence). This CDR3 has 14 amino acids. The CDR3 coding sequence is TGTGCCAGCAGCTTAGAGGACGTCAATCAGCCCCAGCATTTT. Translation: CASSLEDVNQPQHF.

This clone came up a few times. The chain recombines TRBV6-1 with TRBJ2-3; D may correspond to TRBD1 or TRBD2 (5 bases each). Trimming left V 2 bases short and J 6 bases short, with 15 bases between. The length of the CDR3 is 15 residues. The germline V gene has CDR1 MNHNS and CDR2 SASEGT. The CDR3 DNA follows: TGTGCCAGCAGTGAACTATTGGGGGATGAGGATACGCAGTATTTT. Translation gives CASSELLGDEDTQYF.

The chain joins TRBV29-1 to TRBJ2-7, with TRBD1 identical over 11 bases. CDR3 length equals 13 residues. CDR1 and CDR2 from the germline V gene are SQVTM and ANQGSEA. With 7 bases clipped from V and 7 bases from J, the junction kept 9 bases outside the gene matches. In DNA, the CDR3 is TGCAGCGCCTGGACAGGGGGCTTCGAAGAGCAGTACTTC. Amino acid sequence: CSAWTGGFEEQYF.

V and J are TRBV29-1 and TRBJ2-5, with D possibly being TRBD2 (5 bases). The CDR3 covers 13 residues. Trimming removed 4 bases at V and 1 base at J, with 10 bases between. In germline, CDR1 is SQVTM, CDR2 ANQGSEA. The CDR3 DNA is TGCAGCGTTGGGACGGGGAGCCAAGAGACCCAGTACTTC. Translation gives CSVGTGSQETQYF. The full variable domain, in which reference TRBV29-1 and TRBJ2-5 provide the parts outside the CDR3, is SAVISQKPSRDICQRGTSLTIQCQVDSQVTMMFWYRQQPGQSLTLIATANQGSEATYESGFVIDKFPISRPNLTFSTLTVSNMSPEDSSIYLCSVGTGSQETQYFGPGTRLLVL.

This chain uses TRBV5-6 with TRBJ1-4; 9 positions agree with TRBD1. Germline CDR1 reads SGHDT; CDR2 reads YYEEEE. V shed 3 bases, J shed 0 bases, and the junction held 9 bases outside the gene matches. The CDR3 is made up of 18 amino acids. The DNA of the CDR3 is TGTGCCAGCAGCTCTGGGACAGGGATCGTTGCAACTAATGAAAAACTGTTTTTT. Translated, it gives CASSSGTGIVATNEKLFF.

The rearrangement links TRBV6-5 to TRBJ2-4, with D tentatively TRBD1 (5 bases). The CDR3 is made up of 14 amino acids. The V end lost 6 bases, the J end lost 8 bases, and 17 bases lay between the germline ends. Germline values: CDR1 MNHEY, CDR2 SVGAGI. CDR3 protein: CASSPHIDSYIQYF. CDR3 bases: TGTGCCAGCAGCCCTCACATTGACAGTTACATTCAGTACTTC.

The sample holds a few counts of this clone. The chain has TRBV5-1 and TRBJ2-5; D perhaps matches TRBD2 (6 bases). The CDR3 is 16 amino acids. Trimming stripped 0 bases from V and 5 bases from J, with 17 bases between. Per the germline V gene, CDR1 is SGHRS and CDR2 is YFSETQ. Here the CDR3 reads CASSLGVDYPRETQYF. In nucleotides, the CDR3 is TGCGCCAGCAGCTTGGGAGTGGACTACCCCAGGGAGACCCAGTACTTC.

In this sample, this clone turned up a few times. The rearrangement joins TRBV30 to TRBJ1-5, with D possibly TRBD1 on 5 matching bases. Trimming took off 4 bases at V and 6 bases at J, with 19 bases between the two ends. Per the germline V gene, CDR1 is GTSNPN and CDR2 is SVGIG (reference sequence). This CDR3 has 15 residues. The CDR3, as DNA: TGTGCCTGGAACCCCCGCGGGTTAACAGGTCAGCCCCAGCATTTT. Protein sequence: CAWNPRGLTGQPQHF.

The sample holds a few counts of this clone. The chain combines TRBV5-1 with TRBJ2-2, with 9 bases matching TRBD1. V lost 3 bases to trimming and J lost 6 bases; unmatched junction nucleotides: 9. Germline lookup yields CDR1 SGHRS and CDR2 YFSETQ. This CDR3 comprises 16 residues. The CDR3 DNA reads as TGCGCCAGCAGCTCGGACGGGACAGGGATCCCCGGGGAGCTGTTTTTT. Residues: CASSSDGTGIPGELFF.

This clone was detected a few times. This chain uses TRBV5-1 with TRBJ2-7, with 14 bases identical to TRBD2. The CDR3 consists of 15 residues. Germline trimming cut 4 bases from V and 5 bases from J; bases unmatched to any gene: 5. Germline assignment: CDR1 SGHRS and CDR2 YFSETQ. DNA for the CDR3: TGCGCCAGCAGCCAAGGGACTAGCGGGGGCCACGAGCAGTACTTC. Translating gives CASSQGTSGGHEQYF.

This clone came up a few times. The CDR3 spells CASNRDRLNTEAFF. Here the CDR3 DNA reads TGTGCCTCCAATAGGGACAGGTTGAACACTGAAGCTTTCTTT. The chain has TRBV10-3 and TRBJ1-1; 8 nucleotides match TRBD1. The CDR3 runs to 14 residues. Per the germline V gene, CDR1 is ENHRY and CDR2 is SYGVKD. V lost 11 bases and J lost 0; bases outside the gene matches: 8.

The gene calls are TRBV10-3 and TRBJ1-2; D is uncertain. V dropped 4 bases and J dropped 8 bases, with 11 bases sitting between them. Germline CDR1 and CDR2: ENHRY and SYGVKD. CDR3 length equals 12 residues. The CDR3: CAISGSSIGYTF. The CDR3 DNA sequence: TGTGCCATCAGTGGGAGCAGTATCGGCTACACCTTC.

With respect to this clone: Other DNA sequences in the same sample also yield this CDR3. V gene TRBV5-1 combines with J gene TRBJ1-6; TRBD1 matches 7 bases. With 0 bases clipped from V and 5 bases from J, the junction kept 2 bases outside the gene matches. The CDR3 contains 15 residues. CDR1 is SGHRS and CDR2 is YFSETQ in the germline V gene. CDR3 region: CASSLGTGDNSPLHF. Written as DNA, the CDR3 is TGCGCCAGCAGCTTGGGGACAGGTGATAATTCACCCCTCCACTTT.

The chain uses TRBV6-5 and TRBJ2-5, with 9 bases identical to TRBD1. Germline V CDR1 and CDR2: MNHEY, SVGAGI. The CDR3 extends over 14 amino acids. V trimming: 7 bases; J trimming: 5 bases; junction bases outside the gene matches: 8. CDR3 sequence: CASNPTGGRETQYF. CDR3 coding DNA: TGTGCCAGCAACCCGACAGGGGGTAGGGAGACCCAGTACTTC.

The table lists this clone with a few counts. This specimen includes other DNA sequences encoding the same CDR3. The chain recombines TRBV5-1 with TRBJ2-4; possibly TRBD1 for D (6 bases). The CDR3 runs 13 residues. The germline CDR1 and CDR2 sequences are SGHRS and YFSETQ. Trimming left V 2 bases short and J 5 bases short, with 8 bases between. The CDR3 region has the DNA TGCGCCAGCAGCTTTGAGGGGGAAAACATTCAGTACTTC. Translating gives CASSFEGENIQYF.

The rearrangement uses TRBV15 and TRBJ2-5; D ambiguous. Germline CDR1 LNHNV, CDR2 YYDKDF (reference sequence). CDR3 length: 13 residues. V lost 3 bases to trimming and J lost 5 bases, with 10 bases between them. The CDR3 DNA reads as TGTGCCACCAGCAGCGATCTACGGGAGACCCAGTACTTC. It encodes CATSSDLRETQYF.

Only a few counts were recorded for this clone. The chain couples TRBV30 to TRBJ1-5; 10 bases map to TRBD1. The V and J ends lost 4 bases and 0 bases, in that order; junction bases with no gene match: 12. CDR1 and CDR2 from the germline V gene are GTSNPN and SVGIG (reference sequence). The CDR3 is 18 amino acids. CDR3 loop: CAWNLGTGEGVSNQPQHF. Written as DNA, the CDR3 is TGTGCCTGGAATCTAGGGACAGGGGAGGGAGTTAGCAATCAGCCCCAGCATTTT.

This clone was seen only a few times. The chain is built from TRBV5-8 and TRBJ2-3, with D perhaps matching TRBD1 or TRBD2 (6 bases each). CDR1 is SGHTS and CDR2 is YDEGEE in the germline V gene. Trimming took off 3 bases at V and 6 bases at J, with 14 bases between the two ends. The CDR3 has 14 amino acids. The CDR3: CASSSAEGGDTQYF. As DNA, the CDR3 is TGTGCCAGCAGCTCGGCGGAGGGGGGTGATACGCAGTATTTT. The variable domain in full, completed from reference TRBV5-8 and TRBJ2-3, reads EAGVTQSPTHLIKTRGQQATLRCSPISGHTSVYWYQQALGLGLQFLLWYDEGEERNRGNFPPRFSGRQFPNYSSELNVNALELEDSALYLCASSSAEGGDTQYFGPGTRLTVL.

This clone was detected a few times. The chain carries TRBV9 and TRBJ1-2; D is uncertain. Germline loops: CDR1 SGDLS, CDR2 YYNGEE. V was cut by 0 bases and J by 4 bases, with 10 bases left in between. This CDR3 spans 14 amino acids. This CDR3 reads CASSVGTGSYGYTF. The CDR3 DNA reads TGTGCCAGCAGCGTAGGCACGGGTAGCTATGGCTACACCTTC.

A few counts support this clone. CDR3 coding DNA: TGTGCCAGCAGCCAAGAGGGCGGTACGCAGTATTTT. Translation: CASSQEGGTQYF. The rearrangement uses TRBV4-2 and TRBJ2-3; D remains ambiguous. This CDR3 is 12 amino acids long. V dropped 0 bases and J dropped 8 bases, with 6 bases sitting between them. Germline loops: CDR1 LGHNA, CDR2 YNFKEQ.

This clone was observed a few times. The chain has TRBV6-1 and TRBJ2-5; D perhaps matches TRBD1 (5 bases). Germline assignment: CDR1 MNHNS and CDR2 SASEGT. This CDR3 region has 14 residues. V gave up 2 bases and J gave up 3 bases, with 10 bases separating them. In DNA form, the CDR3 reads TGTGCCAGCAGTGAAACTACCAGGGAAGAGACCCAGTACTTC. Its protein is CASSETTREETQYF.

This clone was found a few times. The chain links TRBV5-1 to TRBJ2-1; D ambiguous. The CDR3 contains 15 residues. V was shortened by 0 bases and J by 0 bases, with 7 bases between the two germline ends. The germline CDR1 and CDR2 sequences are SGHRS and YFSETQ. The CDR3 protein is CASSLGFLSYNEQFF. CDR3 DNA sequence: TGCGCCAGCAGCTTGGGATTCCTCTCCTACAATGAGCAGTTCTTC.

The chain employs TRBV25-1 and TRBJ1-1; D uncertain. Deletions cut 5 bases from V and 1 base from J, with 17 bases between. The germline V gene encodes CDR1 MGHDK and CDR2 SYGVNS. The CDR3 loop spans 16 amino acids. The CDR3 region has the DNA TGTGCCAGCAGTTCCCCACCGGGGATTCAGAACACTGAAGCTTTCTTT. Translating gives CASSSPPGIQNTEAFF.